These 18 T cell receptor beta chains came from one sample sequenced in a study of a mutant IDH1 vaccine in newly diagnosed glioma. The method was immunoSEQ multiplex PCR; TCRdb's version includes in-frame clones alone and lacks a portion of them. The table has more than 20,000 clones, almost 85% seen once; the top ten hold about 13%. No antigen is known for these receptors. Time point specified: week 23, last vaccination. Doses comprised 300 ug of mutant IDH1 20-mer peptide each, plus topical imiquimod. The specimen was PBMCs, collected from a glioma patient whose treatment included an IDH1 peptide vaccine. These receptors originate from a young man with glioma.

The chain carries TRBV6-6 and TRBJ2-7; possible D gene TRBD1, 6 bases. This CDR3 is built from 15 residues. The V end lost 0 bases, the J end lost 6 bases, and 15 bases lay between the germline ends. Germline values: CDR1 MNHNY, CDR2 SVGAGI (reference sequence). The CDR3 region has the DNA TGTGCCAGCAGTTACTCCGCGACAGGACATCGCGAGCAGTACTTC. Amino acids: CASSYSATGHREQYF.

This rearrangement joins TRBV5-4 to TRBJ2-1; TRBD2 matches at 8 bases. In germline, CDR1 is SGHNT, CDR2 YYREEE (reference sequence). Trimming took 4 bases from V and 4 from J; bases not matched to a gene: 10. This CDR3 region has 16 residues. The CDR3 bases are TGTGCCAGCAGCCATCCTACTAGCGGCCCTTACAATGAGCAGTTCTTC. Translated: CASSHPTSGPYNEQFF.

The rearrangement uses TRBV5-1 and TRBJ2-2, with D perhaps matching TRBD2 (6 bases). CDR1 and CDR2 from the germline V gene are SGHRS and YFSETQ. This CDR3 contains 15 residues. The germline V and J ends were trimmed by 4 bases and 6 bases, with 16 bases remaining between them. The CDR3 DNA follows: TGCGCCAGCAGCCAGTTGGACTGGGGGGCCGGGGAGCTGTTTTTT. Its translation is CASSQLDWGAGELFF.

The chain recombines TRBV9 with TRBJ2-3; D remains ambiguous. CDR3 length: 13 amino acids. CDR1 is SGDLS and CDR2 is YYNGEE in the germline V gene. Trimming left V 4 bases short and J 3 bases short, with 9 bases between. The CDR3 is CASSPRQTDTQYF. CDR3 coding DNA: TGTGCCAGCAGCCCCCGGCAGACAGATACGCAGTATTTT.

This clone was detected only a few times. CDR3 sequence: CASRRDSYYNSPLHF. The CDR3 nucleotides are TGTGCCAGCAGAAGGGACAGTTACTATAATTCACCCCTCCACTTT. V is TRBV2 and J is TRBJ1-6; TRBD1 agrees at 7 bases. The CDR3 spans 15 residues. The germline CDR1 and CDR2 sequences are SNHLY and FYNNEI. After removal of 6 bases from V and 3 bases from J, the junction contained 5 bases not matched to a gene.

The genes are TRBV2 and TRBJ2-7; D remains unclear. The CDR3 is made up of 11 amino acids. V was trimmed by 8 bases and J by 2 bases, leaving 7 bases between them. Germline V gives CDR1 SNHLY, CDR2 FYNNEI. CDR3 in DNA: TGTGCCAGCGGCAGTACCTACGAGCAGTACTTC. The encoded protein is CASGSTYEQYF.

The chain employs TRBV15 and TRBJ2-7; the D gene is possibly TRBD2 (6 bases). The CDR3 covers 14 residues. V shed 1 base and J shed 3 bases, with 10 bases lying between them. Germline CDR1 is LNHNV and CDR2 is YYDKDF (reference sequence). This CDR3 is CATSRGDSGYEQYF. In nucleotides, the CDR3 is TGTGCCACCAGCAGAGGTGATAGCGGCTACGAGCAGTACTTC. The full variable domain, in which reference TRBV15 and TRBJ2-7 provide the parts outside the CDR3, is DAMVIQNPRYQVTQFGKPVTLSCSQTLNHNVMYWYQQKSSQAPKLLFHYYDKDFNNEADTPDNFQSRRPNTSFCFLDIRSPGLGDTAMYLCATSRGDSGYEQYFGPGTRLTVT.

The chain recombines TRBV7-6 with TRBJ2-5; D not certain. The V gene lost 0 bases and the J gene lost 2 bases, with 4 bases spanning the gap. Germline assignment: CDR1 SGHVS and CDR2 FNYEAQ. CDR3 length: 13 residues. In DNA form, the CDR3 reads TGTGCCAGCAGCTTAGCCAGACAAGAGACCCAGTACTTC. It yields the protein CASSLARQETQYF.

The V and J genes are TRBV2 and TRBJ1-1; D is ambiguous. This CDR3 contains 13 residues. Looked up from germline, CDR1 is SNHLY and CDR2 is FYNNEI. V lost 6 bases, J lost 4 bases, and 12 bases lay in between. The CDR3 nucleotides are TGTGCCAGCAGCACCGGGCCGGGCACTGAAGCTTTCTTT. Translating it yields CASSTGPGTEAFF. The entire variable domain, with the rest obtained from reference TRBV2 and TRBJ1-1, is as follows: EPEVTQTPSHQVTQMGQEVILRCVPISNHLYFYWYRQILGQKVEFLVSFYNNEISEKSEIFDDQFSVERPDGSNFTLKIRSTKLEDSAMYFCASSTGPGTEAFFGQGTRLTVV.

This chain uses TRBV19 with TRBJ1-2; D gene uncertain. The CDR3 has 16 residues. The V end lost 2 bases, the J end lost 3 bases, and 16 bases lay between the germline ends. Germline CDR1 reads LNHDA; CDR2 reads SQIVND (reference sequence). As DNA, the CDR3 is TGTGCCAGTAGTATATCCCCGGGTGGGGTAGACTATGGCTACACCTTC. This encodes CASSISPGGVDYGYTF. The full variable domain, with the rest looked up from reference TRBV19 and TRBJ1-2, is DGGITQSPKYLFRKEGQNVTLSCEQNLNHDAMYWYRQDPGQGLRLIYYSQIVNDFQKGDIAEGYSVSREKKESFPLTVTSAQKNPTAFYLCASSISPGGVDYGYTFGSGTRLTVV.

This clone was picked up a small number of times. The chain uses TRBV5-6 and TRBJ2-2; unclear D gene. This CDR3 is built from 16 residues. Germline assignment: CDR1 SGHDT and CDR2 YYEEEE. The germline V and J ends were trimmed by 3 bases and 8 bases, with 20 bases remaining between them. DNA for the CDR3: TGTGCCAGCAGCTCTCCCAGTCGGTCCTCGGAGGGGGAGCTGTTTTTT. Translation: CASSSPSRSSEGELFF.

This rearrangement joins TRBV7-9 to TRBJ1-1; maybe TRBD1 (6 bases). CDR3 length equals 15 residues. Germline V CDR1 and CDR2: SEHNR, FQNEAQ (reference sequence). V was pared by 0 bases and J by 5 bases, with 13 bases between. CDR3 sequence: CASSLATGWQTEAFF. The CDR3 DNA reads as TGTGCCAGCAGCTTAGCCACAGGGTGGCAGACTGAAGCTTTCTTT.

This clone was detected once. V and J are TRBV6-5 and TRBJ2-1; D uncertain. This CDR3 has 15 amino acids. Germline CDR1 is MNHEY and CDR2 is SVGAGI. Trimming shortened V by 7 bases and J by 5 bases, and 18 bases separated the two germline ends. For the CDR3, the DNA is TGTGCCAGCACCCTTTATGAACGACCTAACAATGAGCAGTTCTTC. It encodes CASTLYERPNNEQFF.

This chain uses TRBV30 with TRBJ1-2; no clear D gene. The germline V and J ends were trimmed by 4 bases and 7 bases, with 19 bases remaining between them. In germline, CDR1 is GTSNPN, CDR2 SVGIG (reference sequence). CDR3 length: 14 residues. The CDR3 protein is CAWTPQGPPGGYTF. The DNA for the CDR3 is TGTGCCTGGACCCCCCAAGGACCGCCGGGTGGCTACACCTTC. Full variable domain (missing parts from reference TRBV30 and TRBJ1-2): SQTIHQWPATLVQPVGSPLSLECTVEGTSNPNLYWYRQAAGRGLQLLFYSVGIGQISSEVPQNLSASRPQDRQFILSSKKLLLSDSGFYLCAWTPQGPPGGYTFGSGTRLTVV.

This clone has just a few counts. V and J are TRBV2 and TRBJ1-5; D is undetermined. Germline V gene sequence: CDR1 SNHLY, CDR2 FYNNEI. The CDR3 loop spans 13 amino acids. Trimming cost V 2 bases and J 4 bases, with 6 bases left between them. CDR3 sequence: CASSENGNQPQHF. CDR3 bases: TGTGCCAGCAGTGAAAATGGGAATCAGCCCCAGCATTTT.

The J gene is TRBJ2-5, the V gene TRBV6-1, with D perhaps matching TRBD2 (7 bases). The CDR3 extends over 14 amino acids. Trimming took 4 bases from V and 5 from J, leaving 14 bases between them. The germline gives CDR1 MNHNS, CDR2 SASEGT. CDR3 in DNA: TGTGCCAGCAGTGGAGGGGGGGGCTGGGAGACCCAGTACTTC. It translates to CASSGGGGWETQYF.

V is TRBV6-4 and J is TRBJ1-1; unclear D gene. Germline CDR1 is MRHNA and CDR2 is SNTAGT. The CDR3 is 15 residues long. Trimming removed 4 bases from V and 1 base from J, with 13 bases in between. The CDR3 loop is CASSGREGGNTEAFF. Here the CDR3 DNA reads TGTGCCAGCAGTGGGAGGGAGGGAGGGAACACTGAAGCTTTCTTT.

This rearrangement joins TRBV30 to TRBJ2-5, with TRBD1 matching 11 bases. The last part of the DNA fits TRBJ2-7 better; the J call may be wrong. The CDR3 loop spans 15 amino acids. CDR1 is GTSNPN and CDR2 is SVGIG in the germline V gene (reference sequence). The CDR3 is CAWSAGTGGWYEQYF. In nucleotides, the CDR3 is TGTGCCTGGAGCGCCGGGACAGGGGGTTGGTACGAGCAGTACTTC.